This entry describes one TCR beta chain. Its antigen is still unknown. Donors counted as nominally healthy when sampled, yet unrecorded immune exposures were likely. These data come from a study of cytomegalovirus exposure and HLA in healthy donors. Notes on the study in general: The authors later found HLA-associated TCR beta chains more clonally expanded than equally common others. TCR beta chain V- and J-gene trimming was linked, in a later analysis, to a missense variant in DCLRE1C. Data from an earlier analysis indicated that most TCR beta V segments were productive either about 87% or about 30% of the time.

This PCR relied on a set of 60 Vbeta primers and 13 Jbeta primers. Only in-frame clones appear in the TCRdb table, and some are missing; sequencing was by immunoSEQ multiplex PCR. With roughly 110,000 clones in the sample, the ten largest clones hold roughly 3.6%. Germline CDR1 reads SGHTA; CDR2 reads FQGNSA. The CDR3 runs 16 residues. V was clipped by 4 bases and J by 1 base, with 14 bases between them. The receptor was derived from a man aged 25-45 years in good health and CMV-seronegative. The chain employs TRBV7-2 and TRBJ2-1; D possibly corresponds to TRBD2 (5 bases). Material for sequencing was PBMCs. CDR3 in amino acids: CASSSRVGISYNEQFF. Here the CDR3 DNA reads TGTGCCAGCAGCTCGAGGGTGGGGATTTCCTACAATGAGCAGTTCTTC.